This T cell receptor (beta chain) comes out of a study of T cells after yellow fever vaccination. The ends were cut back, 2 bases at V and 2 bases at J, with 16 bases in the middle. The CDR3 runs 16 residues. Germline-derived CDR1 and CDR2 are LGHDT and YNNKEL (reference sequence). Using its own MiXCR run on the 5' RACE reads, TCRdb lists one record per CDR3 protein. This table has roughly 160,000 distinct CDR3 sequences, about a tenth appearing once. The V gene is TRBV3-1, the J gene TRBJ2-7; D is undetermined. The sequence was collected from a man between 18 and 35 years old who received the YFV17D yellow fever vaccine. The specimen was CD8+ T cells sorted from PBMCs, collected 45 days after the yellow fever booster vaccination. CDR3 protein: CASSQTATRQAYEQYF. CDR3 sequence (DNA): TGTGCCAGCAGCCAAACAGCAACCCGGCAGGCCTACGAGCAGTACTTC.